This T cell receptor beta chain was retrieved from a study of blood T cell repertoires in COVID-19. Across the whole study: Whether acute or convalescent, the COVID-19 samples came from the United States, Italy and Spain.

In the case of this clone: The sample carries other DNA sequences with the same CDR3.

Per the original methods: Amplification with reference gene primers provided the estimates of nucleated cell counts. This table comes from immunoSEQ multiplex PCR, and its TCRdb copy is limited to in-frame clones, with some not included. Clone size and the V and J calls come from that table; the DNA yielded D and trimming. The data show some 670,000 clones, more than 80% seen once. In germline, CDR1 is MNHEY, CDR2 SVGEGT. CDR3 length equals 14 residues. V was shortened by 0 bases and J by 1 base, with 6 bases between the two germline ends. This chain uses TRBV6-2 or TRBV6-3 with TRBJ1-1; the D is unclear. The sample taken for sequencing was peripheral blood. This TCR was sampled from a woman aged 18-29 years with acute or convalescent COVID-19. CDR3 sequence: CASSYSSENTEAFF. The CDR3 coding sequence is TGTGCCAGCAGTTACTCGAGCGAGAACACTGAAGCTTTCTTT.